Described below is a single T cell receptor (beta chain) sequence and its context. The antigen remains unidentified. This sample is part of a study of cytomegalovirus exposure and HLA in healthy donors. The primer mix had 60 Vbeta and 13 Jbeta primers. Libraries were prepared by immunoSEQ multiplex PCR; TCRdb keeps only in-frame clonotypes and omits some of them. The sample has 150,000 to 200,000 clones, approximately 80% seen once. The CDR3 is 15 amino acids. The V and J ends lost 2 bases and 2 bases respectively, with 8 bases between them. CDR1 and CDR2 from the germline V gene are SGDLS and YYNGEE. The study, taken as a whole, reports: In a later analysis, TCR beta V- and J-gene trimming was associated with a missense DCLRE1C variant. The authors enumerated over 150 TCR beta chains as linked to cytomegalovirus.

The rearrangement joins TRBV9 to TRBJ2-6; the D is unclear. The clonotype was recovered from a woman aged 40-49 years in good health and CMV-seropositive. Specimen: PBMCs. CDR3 loop: CASSVLLTGANVLTF. CDR3 coding DNA: TGTGCCAGCAGCGTCCTTTTAACTGGGGCCAACGTCCTGACTTTC.